Below are 31 T cell receptor beta chains sequenced from a single sample in a study of cytomegalovirus exposure and HLA in healthy donors. The study ran its PCR with 60 Vbeta and 13 Jbeta primers. Measured with immunoSEQ multiplex PCR; TCRdb has only the in-frame clones, and not every one. This sample's table reports about 170,000 clones. Sequencing input: PBMCs. These TCRs come from a woman between 18 and 29 years old in good health and CMV-seropositive.

J is TRBJ2-5 and V is TRBV15; D possibly corresponds to TRBD2 (6 bases). Germline CDR1 and CDR2: LNHNV and YYDKDF (reference sequence). Trimming removed 0 bases from V and 1 base from J, with 12 bases in between. This CDR3 spans 16 amino acids. In DNA, the CDR3 is TGTGCCACCAGCAGAGATGAGTGGGGGGTCCAAGAGACCCAGTACTTC. Residues: CATSRDEWGVQETQYF. Supplemented by reference TRBV15 and TRBJ2-5, the full variable domain reads DAMVIQNPRYQVTQFGKPVTLSCSQTLNHNVMYWYQQKSSQAPKLLFHYYDKDFNNEADTPDNFQSRRPNTSFCFLDIRSPGLGDTAMYLCATSRDEWGVQETQYFGPGTRLLVL.

The chain is built from TRBV6-5 and TRBJ2-7, with 8 bases fitting TRBD2. Germline loops: CDR1 MNHEY, CDR2 SVGAGI. J was trimmed by 2 bases and V by 5 bases; bases with no gene match: 8. CDR3 length: 15 amino acids. As DNA, the CDR3 is TGTGCCAGCAGTCGGACTAGCACCTATACCTACGAGCAGTACTTC. Its translation is CASSRTSTYTYEQYF.

This chain joins TRBV7-9 and TRBJ2-3, with 11 bases that match TRBD2. Trimming took 5 bases from V and 2 from J; bases not matched to a gene: 6. Germline values: CDR1 SEHNR, CDR2 FQNEAQ (reference sequence). The CDR3 runs to 16 residues. CDR3 amino acids: CASSPGLAVPTDTQYF. The DNA for the CDR3 is TGTGCCAGCAGCCCGGGACTAGCGGTGCCCACAGATACGCAGTATTTT.

J is TRBJ1-1 and V is TRBV27; D perhaps matches TRBD1 (6 bases). CDR1 and CDR2 (germline): MNHEY, SMNVEV (reference sequence). V lost 6 bases to trimming and J lost 0 bases, with 8 bases between them. The CDR3 covers 13 residues. CDR3 bases: TGTGCCAGCAGCGACAGGTTGAACACTGAAGCTTTCTTT. Protein: CASSDRLNTEAFF.

The chain uses TRBV4-1 and TRBJ2-7, with D maybe TRBD2 (6 bases). V dropped 3 bases and J dropped 1 base, with 16 bases sitting between them. Germline loops: CDR1 MGHRA, CDR2 YSYEKL. The CDR3 is 16 residues long. The CDR3: CASSHPGAGGSYEQYF. The CDR3 nucleotides read TGCGCCAGCAGCCACCCGGGCGCCGGGGGATCCTACGAGCAGTACTTC.

This chain connects TRBV5-4 to TRBJ2-3, with TRBD2 matching 8 bases. This CDR3 comprises 17 residues. Germline V gene sequence: CDR1 SGHNT, CDR2 YYREEE (reference sequence). The junction had 10 bases not matched to a gene; V was cut back by 1 base and J by 3 bases. In DNA form, the CDR3 reads TGTGCCAGCAGCTTGTATTCGGGAGGGACTGGTACAGATACGCAGTATTTT. It is translated as CASSLYSGGTGTDTQYF.

This sequence joins TRBV4-1 and TRBJ2-3, with TRBD2 matching 11 bases. This CDR3 spans 18 amino acids. V was clipped by 0 bases and J by 2 bases; unmatched bases: 7. Per germline, CDR1 MGHRA and CDR2 YSYEKL. CDR3 in amino acids: CASSQEASGGLSTDTQYF. In DNA, the CDR3 is TGCGCCAGCAGCCAAGAGGCTAGCGGGGGGTTATCCACAGATACGCAGTATTTT.

The chain couples TRBV2 to TRBJ1-1; D call uncertain. Trimming stripped 6 bases from V and 5 bases from J, with 7 bases between. The length of the CDR3 is 11 residues. Germline V gene data show CDR1 as SNHLY and CDR2 as FYNNEI. This CDR3 reads CASRGVTEAFF. CDR3 coding DNA: TGTGCCAGCAGGGGAGTTACTGAAGCTTTCTTT.

V is TRBV2 and J is TRBJ2-1, with TRBD2 as a possible D gene (6 bases). The V end lost 4 bases, the J end lost 10 bases, and 14 bases lay between the germline ends. This CDR3 spans 13 amino acids. In germline, CDR1 is SNHLY, CDR2 FYNNEI. The CDR3 nucleotides are TGTGCCAGCAGTGTCCGGGGGAACAGCGAGCAGTTCTTC. It is translated as CASSVRGNSEQFF.

This rearrangement joins TRBV28 to TRBJ1-1; D perhaps matches TRBD1 (5 bases). The length of the CDR3 is 13 residues. V gave up 8 bases and J gave up 1 base, with 11 bases separating them. Germline V gives CDR1 MDHEN, CDR2 SYDVKM. The CDR3 sequence is CASWTHSNTEAFF. CDR3 coding DNA: TGTGCCAGCTGGACACATTCGAACACTGAAGCTTTCTTT. Full variable domain (remainder filled in from reference TRBV28 and TRBJ1-1): DVKVTQSSRYLVKRTGEKVFLECVQDMDHENMFWYRQDPGLGLRLIYFSYDVKMKEKGDIPEGYSVSREKKERFSLILESASTNQTSMYLCASWTHSNTEAFFGQGTRLTVV.

The chain has TRBV2 and TRBJ1-1; TRBD1 is a possible D gene (6 bases). The V end was cut by 4 bases, the J end by 8 bases, with 14 bases between. The CDR3 runs to 13 residues. Germline CDR1 and CDR2: SNHLY and FYNNEI. The DNA of the CDR3 is TGTGCCAGCAGTGCACAGGGTATAACCGAAGCTTTCTTT. Translated, it gives CASSAQGITEAFF.

This chain links TRBV5-6 with TRBJ1-1; D may be TRBD1 (6 bases). Trimming cost V 0 bases and J 2 bases, with 11 bases left between them. Per germline, CDR1 SGHDT and CDR2 YYEEEE. This CDR3 comprises 15 residues. The CDR3 sequence is CASSLGRGGNTEAFF. The CDR3 nucleotides are TGTGCCAGCAGCTTGGGAAGGGGGGGCAACACTGAAGCTTTCTTT.

The chain joins TRBV5-1 to TRBJ2-1, with D possibly TRBD1 on 6 matching bases. CDR1 is SGHRS and CDR2 is YFSETQ in the germline V gene. The CDR3 is made up of 14 amino acids. Trimming cost V 0 bases and J 9 bases, with 13 bases left between them. CDR3 region: CASSLGGGRGEQFF. The CDR3 DNA reads as TGCGCCAGCAGCTTGGGTGGGGGCAGGGGTGAGCAGTTCTTC.

The chain recombines TRBV5-4 with TRBJ2-1; 8 positions agree with TRBD2. The CDR3 covers 11 residues. Germline CDR1 and CDR2: SGHNT and YYREEE (reference sequence). The ends lost 4 bases at V and 16 bases at J; junction bases unmatched: 7. CDR3 sequence (DNA): TGTGCCAGCAGCAGCTCGGGGGGGCAATTCTTC. Translation: CASSSSGGQFF.

The chain carries TRBV6-9 and TRBJ1-1; the D gene is possibly TRBD1 (6 bases). The germline gives CDR1 MNHGY, CDR2 SVAAGI. The CDR3 contains 13 residues. V shed 6 bases and J shed 4 bases, with 12 bases lying between them. CDR3 in amino acids: CASSCRGSTEAFF. The CDR3 DNA reads TGTGCCAGCAGCTGCAGGGGAAGCACTGAAGCTTTCTTT.

V usage is TRBV6-5 and J usage is TRBJ1-2; 7 bases fit TRBD1. Trimming cost V 2 bases and J 4 bases; bases outside gene matches: 1. CDR1 is MNHEY and CDR2 is SVGAGI in the germline V gene. The CDR3 loop spans 13 amino acids. Written as DNA, the CDR3 is TGTGCCAGCAGTTACCCAGGGGGCTATGGCTACACCTTC. Translation gives CASSYPGGYGYTF.

The CDR3 sequence is CASSLAMGGEGPPYEQYF. The CDR3 DNA reads as TGTGCCAGCAGCTTAGCGATGGGGGGGGAGGGACCCCCCTACGAGCAGTACTTC. The V and J genes are TRBV7-8 and TRBJ2-5; the match to TRBD2 covers 7 bases. The J call may be mistaken, given a closer DNA end match to TRBJ2-7. The germline CDR1 and CDR2 sequences are SGHVS and FQNEAQ. The CDR3 sequence is 18 residues long.

The V gene is TRBV27, the J gene TRBJ2-7; TRBD1 is a possible D gene (5 bases). CDR3 length: 15 amino acids. Germline assignment: CDR1 MNHEY and CDR2 SMNVEV (reference sequence). V was cut by 2 bases and J by 0 bases, with 11 bases left in between. DNA of the CDR3: TGTGCCAGCAGTTTAGGGCAGGGAAACTCCTACGAGCAGTACTTC. Encoded protein: CASSLGQGNSYEQYF.

The chain couples TRBV20-1 to TRBJ2-1, with 7 bases lining up with TRBD2. The V segment lost 5 bases and the J segment 10 bases; nucleotides outside the gene matches: 5. Germline values: CDR1 DFQATT, CDR2 SNEGSKA (reference sequence). The CDR3 spans 11 residues. The CDR3 DNA follows: TGCAGTGCTTTAAGCGGGGTGGAGCAGTTCTTC. It yields the protein CSALSGVEQFF.

The V and J genes are TRBV11-3 and TRBJ2-6; a weak D match, TRBD2 (6 bases). The CDR3 has 16 residues. Germline V CDR1 and CDR2: SGHNT, YENEEA. V lost 3 bases and J 3 bases, leaving 12 bases between the germline ends. The CDR3 loop is CASSFAGLGGANVLTF. In DNA, the CDR3 is TGTGCCAGCAGCTTTGCGGGGCTTGGTGGGGCCAACGTCCTGACTTTC.

The gene calls are TRBV29-1 and TRBJ2-5; D gene uncertain. The end of the DNA is better explained by TRBJ2-7, so the J call may be wrong. Germline loops: CDR1 SQVTM, CDR2 ANQGSEA. This CDR3 comprises 11 residues. This chain's CDR3 is CSVADHYEQYF. As DNA, the CDR3 is TGCAGCGTTGCGGATCACTACGAGCAGTACTTC.

The gene calls are TRBV10-3 and TRBJ2-3, with D maybe TRBD1 (5 bases). This CDR3 comprises 14 residues. The ends were cut back, 8 bases at V and 2 bases at J, with 14 bases in the middle. The germline gives CDR1 ENHRY, CDR2 SYGVKD. CDR3: CAILGALYTDTQYF. CDR3 DNA sequence: TGTGCCATCCTTGGGGCCTTATACACAGATACGCAGTATTTT.

The chain uses TRBV7-6 and TRBJ1-4, with 9 bases matching TRBD1. Looked up from germline, CDR1 is SGHVS and CDR2 is FNYEAQ. This CDR3 is built from 18 residues. With V trimmed by 5 bases and J by 7 bases, 17 bases remained unmatched. Here the CDR3 reads CASSPFPGTGSLAEKLFF. CDR3 nucleotide sequence: TGTGCCAGCAGCCCGTTCCCCGGGACAGGGAGTCTTGCTGAAAAACTGTTTTTT.

The CDR3 sequence: CASSRGLAGGRGDNEQFF. In nucleotides, the CDR3 is TGTGCCAGCAGTAGGGGACTAGCGGGAGGGCGGGGAGACAATGAGCAGTTCTTC. The V call is TRBV5-4, the J call TRBJ2-1; 16 positions agree with TRBD2. V gave up 5 bases and J gave up 5 bases; unmatched junction bases: 10. CDR1 SGHNT and CDR2 YYREEE come from the germline V gene (reference sequence). The CDR3 is made up of 18 amino acids.

This chain uses TRBV4-2 with TRBJ1-1; 10 nucleotides align to TRBD1. The ends lost 4 bases at V and 10 bases at J; junction bases unmatched: 9. Germline CDR1 is LGHNA and CDR2 is YNFKEQ. This CDR3 has 14 residues. CDR3 DNA: TGTGCCAGCAGCCCGGAAGGACAGGGGGAAGGAGCTTTCTTT. This translates into CASSPEGQGEGAFF.

The chain joins TRBV11-2 to TRBJ2-2; 9 bases align to TRBD2. The junction had 10 bases not matched to a gene; V was cut back by 1 base and J by 7 bases. Germline V gives CDR1 SGHAT, CDR2 FQNNGV. The CDR3 is 17 residues long. CDR3: CASSLGRAGGPGGELFF. CDR3 DNA: TGTGCCAGCAGCTTAGGGCGCGCGGGGGGGCCCGGCGGGGAGCTGTTTTTT.

V is TRBV28 and J is TRBJ2-1; 8 bases match TRBD1. V shed 2 bases, J shed 8 bases, and the junction held 5 bases outside the gene matches. The CDR3 spans 14 residues. The germline CDR1 and CDR2 sequences are MDHEN and SYDVKM. CDR3 sequence reads: CASSLLDRDYEQFF. In DNA form, the CDR3 reads TGTGCCAGCAGTTTACTGGACAGGGATTATGAGCAGTTCTTC.

The rearrangement links TRBV4-2 to TRBJ2-3; the match to TRBD2 covers 15 bases. This CDR3 has 19 amino acids. Germline V gives CDR1 LGHNA, CDR2 YNFKEQ. The J segment lost 0 bases and the V segment lost 0 bases, leaving 4 bases of the junction unmatched. The CDR3 bases are TGTGCCAGCAGCCAAGAATGGACTAGCGGGGGGGCTAGCACAGATACGCAGTATTTT. Translation gives CASSQEWTSGGASTDTQYF.

The chain couples TRBV11-2 to TRBJ2-3, with a tentative D call TRBD1 (5 bases). The CDR3 runs 17 residues. Looked up from germline, CDR1 is SGHAT and CDR2 is FQNNGV. With 5 bases removed from V and 5 bases from J, the gap between germline ends came to 23 bases. The CDR3 is CASSPQGLAGLGDTQYF. CDR3 in DNA: TGTGCCAGCAGCCCCCAAGGTTTGGCAGGGCTGGGAGATACGCAGTATTTT. The full variable domain, in which reference TRBV11-2 and TRBJ2-3 provide the parts outside the CDR3, is EAGVAQSPRYKIIEKRQSVAFWCNPISGHATLYWYQQILGQGPKLLIQFQNNGVVDDSQLPKDRFSAERLKGVDSTLKIQPAKLEDSAVYLCASSPQGLAGLGDTQYFGPGTRLTVL.

V and J are TRBV10-3 and TRBJ1-1; D is possibly TRBD1 (5 bases). The length of the CDR3 is 17 residues. V gave up 2 bases and J gave up 3 bases, with 19 bases separating them. CDR1 and CDR2 from the germline V gene are ENHRY and SYGVKD. As DNA, the CDR3 is TGTGCCATCAGTGAGATAAGGGGCAGGTCGTCGGACACTGAAGCTTTCTTT. Translation gives CAISEIRGRSSDTEAFF.

The chain couples TRBV7-8 to TRBJ2-1; TRBD2 aligns across 13 bases. The CDR3 consists of 17 residues. CDR1 is SGHVS, CDR2 FQNEAQ, per germline. The J segment lost 0 bases and the V segment lost 9 bases, leaving 8 bases of the junction unmatched. The CDR3 DNA reads as TGTGCCAGTACGGGGACTAGCGGGGCGAGCTCCTACAATGAGCAGTTCTTC. Protein product: CASTGTSGASSYNEQFF.